Sequencing of this TCR beta chain was carried out in a study of CD8 T cells in Susac syndrome (dated by TCRdb to between 2019 and 2020). Looking at the study overall: Among the sequenced Susac syndrome patients, more than 5 had clinically active disease and fewer than 10 were in clinical remission. At the time of blood withdrawal, Susac syndrome patients were either therapy-naive, taking corticosteroids (with some also receiving IVIg), or on IVIg alone. The study used repertoire sequencing to test whether antigen drove CD8+ T cell activation and differentiation in Susac syndrome.

Study-wide conclusions, independent of this receptor: No clonal expansion was detected in the CD4+ T cell repertoire of Susac syndrome patients. The TCR sequencing and HLA analysis was acknowledged to have included a relatively small number of individuals.

From cysteine to phenylalanine, the CDR3 is 17 amino acids long. Only the CDR3 region is kept as DNA, spanning 51 bases read in frame from base 1. Trimming at the junction amounts to 4 bases on V and 3 bases on J, and the germline ends lie 20 bases apart. The germline V gene specifies MNHEY as CDR1 and SVGAGI as CDR2. RNA was extracted using the RNeasy kit, and about 0.5 to 1 microgram was reverse transcribed with random hexamers. The immunoSEQ multiplex PCR assay, covering 54 Vbeta and 13 Jbeta segments, was used to amplify TCR beta CDR3 regions. Bias from PCR amplification was corrected by using a synthetic template baseline for primer optimization and for computational correction. The authors' analysis ran thus. Only productive sequences were kept, with reads annotated to V, D and J genes according to IMGT and analyzed in immunoSEQ Analyzer. To calculate clonality, Shannon entropy was normalized by log2 of the number of productive unique sequences and then subtracted from one. For each patient and control, public and private clones were evaluated among the 100 most prevalent clones. A clone was defined as Susac-specific if it was absent from the healthy and MS cohorts, from roughly 990 published viral clones and from other ImmuneACCESS disease sequences. TCRdb reworked the public reads: Q25 trimming with fastp, MiXCR clone assembly, productive beta chains retained. All rows with the same CDR3 protein become a single entry with the most common DNA and genes. Here the V and J calls rest on TCRdb's processing, not on the authors' analysis. For this sample there are roughly 160,000 distinct CDR3 sequences; about 96% appear just once. Less than 0.15% of the sample is held by the ten biggest clonotypes.

Peripheral blood CD8+ and CD4+ T cells from healthy donors, Susac syndrome patients and multiple sclerosis patients were profiled using high-throughput TCR beta sequencing. The Susac syndrome patients fulfilled recently defined diagnostic criteria for either definite or probable disease. Bulk CD8+ and CD4+ T cells were purified by magnetic negative isolation, whereas CD8+ TEMRA cells were enriched by FACS. Blood was collected in EDTA tubes and processed within 24 hours, with PBMCs isolated through density gradient centrifugation. PBMCs intended for TCR sequencing were cryopreserved in liquid nitrogen and were subsequently thawed in a 37 degrees C water bath. The sorted or isolated CD4+, CD8+ and CD8+ TEMRA cells had a purity of 90% or higher. Concerning this clonotype itself: The antigen it recognizes is unknown. No qualities accompany the bases; no much larger clone lies one base away.

The V and J segments used are TRBV6-5 and TRBJ2-3; TRBD1 is possibly the D segment (5 matching bases). The TCR was taken from a human donor with Susac syndrome. Sequenced: CD4+ T cells from PBMCs. The bases are TGTGCCAGCAGTTCTGCCCTCTCGACAGATATAACAGATACGCAGTATTTT. This gives the protein CASSSALSTDITDTQYF.